The clone carrying this TCR beta chain was picked up many times. With 6 bases removed from V and 4 bases from J, the gap between germline ends came to 16 bases. This CDR3 spans 15 amino acids. Germline V lookup: CDR1 MNHNS, CDR2 SASEGT. This record belongs to a study of early T cells in non-severe SARS-CoV-2 infection. Unique molecular identifiers were added to individual cDNA molecules. TCRdb independently ran MiXCR on the 5' RACE reads; one entry per CDR3 protein. The repertoire has roughly 32,000 distinct CDR3 sequences, roughly 9.3% of them found once; the top ten carry less than 15%. Sequenced input: whole blood. The chain uses TRBV6-1 and TRBJ2-1, with a weak D call TRBD1 (6 bases). The sequence came from an adult who was a healthcare worker with PCR-confirmed SARS-CoV-2 infection or an uninfected control (not recorded which). The CDR3: CASSNEDRIYNEQFF. DNA for the CDR3: TGTGCCAGCAGCAACGAAGACAGGATATACAATGAGCAGTTCTTC.